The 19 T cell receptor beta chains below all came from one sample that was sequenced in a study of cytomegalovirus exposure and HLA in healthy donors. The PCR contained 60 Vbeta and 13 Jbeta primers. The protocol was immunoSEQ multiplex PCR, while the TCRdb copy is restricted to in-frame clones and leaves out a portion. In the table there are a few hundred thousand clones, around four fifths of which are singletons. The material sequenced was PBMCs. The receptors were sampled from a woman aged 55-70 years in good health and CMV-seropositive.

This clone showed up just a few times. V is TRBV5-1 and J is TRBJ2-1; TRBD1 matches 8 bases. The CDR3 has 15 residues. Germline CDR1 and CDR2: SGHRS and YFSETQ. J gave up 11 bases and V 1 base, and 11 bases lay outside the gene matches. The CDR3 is CASSLTGGNTMKQFF. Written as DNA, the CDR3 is TGCGCCAGCAGCTTGACAGGGGGGAATACAATGAAGCAGTTCTTC.

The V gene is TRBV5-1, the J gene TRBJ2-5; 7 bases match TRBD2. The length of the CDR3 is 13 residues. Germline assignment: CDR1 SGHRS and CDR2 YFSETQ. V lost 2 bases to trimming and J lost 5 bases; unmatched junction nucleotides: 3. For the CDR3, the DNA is TGCGCCAGCAGCTTTACTAGCGTGGAGACCCAGTACTTC. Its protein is CASSFTSVETQYF.

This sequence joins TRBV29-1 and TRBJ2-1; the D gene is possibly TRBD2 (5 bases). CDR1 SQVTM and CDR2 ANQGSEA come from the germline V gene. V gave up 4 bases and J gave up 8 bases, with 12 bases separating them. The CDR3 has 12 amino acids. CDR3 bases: TGCAGCGTTGGAACTAGTTTCGATGAGCAGTTCTTC. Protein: CSVGTSFDEQFF.

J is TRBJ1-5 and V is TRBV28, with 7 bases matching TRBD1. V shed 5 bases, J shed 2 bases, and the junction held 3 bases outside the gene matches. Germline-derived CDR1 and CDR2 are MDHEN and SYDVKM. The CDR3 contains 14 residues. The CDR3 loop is CASSPGQRNQPQHF. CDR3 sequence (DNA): TGTGCCAGCAGTCCGGGACAGCGCAATCAGCCCCAGCATTTT. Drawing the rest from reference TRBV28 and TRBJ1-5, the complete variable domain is DVKVTQSSRYLVKRTGEKVFLECVQDMDHENMFWYRQDPGLGLRLIYFSYDVKMKEKGDIPEGYSVSREKKERFSLILESASTNQTSMYLCASSPGQRNQPQHFGDGTRLSIL.

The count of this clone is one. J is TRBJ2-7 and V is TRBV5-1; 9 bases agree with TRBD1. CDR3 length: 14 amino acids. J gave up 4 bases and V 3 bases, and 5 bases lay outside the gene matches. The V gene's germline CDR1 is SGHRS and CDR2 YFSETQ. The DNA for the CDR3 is TGCGCCAGCAGCTCGGGACAGGGACTATACGAGCAGTACTTC. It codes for CASSSGQGLYEQYF.

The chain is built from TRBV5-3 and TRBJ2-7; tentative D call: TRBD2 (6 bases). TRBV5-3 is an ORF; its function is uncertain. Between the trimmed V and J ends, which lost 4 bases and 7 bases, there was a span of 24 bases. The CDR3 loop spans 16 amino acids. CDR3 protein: CARSPGSGLSWGEQYF. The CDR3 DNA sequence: TGTGCCAGAAGCCCGGGGTCGGGACTCTCCTGGGGGGAGCAGTACTTC.

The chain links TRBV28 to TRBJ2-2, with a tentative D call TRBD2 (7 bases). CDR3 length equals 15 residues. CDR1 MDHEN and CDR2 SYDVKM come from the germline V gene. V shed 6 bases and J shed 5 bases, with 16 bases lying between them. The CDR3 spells CASSRGGGGTGELFF. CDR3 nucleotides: TGTGCCAGCAGCCGAGGGGGAGGGGGAACCGGGGAGCTGTTTTTT.

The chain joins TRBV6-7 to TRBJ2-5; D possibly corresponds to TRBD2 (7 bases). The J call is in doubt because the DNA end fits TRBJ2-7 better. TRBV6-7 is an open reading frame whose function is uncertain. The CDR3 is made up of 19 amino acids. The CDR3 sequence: CASSFKTGTISSSSYEQYF. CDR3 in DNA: TGTGCCAGCAGTTTTAAAACAGGGACTATCTCCTCAAGCTCCTACGAGCAGTACTTC.

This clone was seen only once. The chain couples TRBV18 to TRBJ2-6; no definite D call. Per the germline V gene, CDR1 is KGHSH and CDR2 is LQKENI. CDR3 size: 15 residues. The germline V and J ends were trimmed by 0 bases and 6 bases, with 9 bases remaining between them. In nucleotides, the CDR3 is TGTGCCAGCTCACCACCGGCTTCTTTGGCCAACGTCCTGACTTTC. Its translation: CASSPPASLANVLTF.

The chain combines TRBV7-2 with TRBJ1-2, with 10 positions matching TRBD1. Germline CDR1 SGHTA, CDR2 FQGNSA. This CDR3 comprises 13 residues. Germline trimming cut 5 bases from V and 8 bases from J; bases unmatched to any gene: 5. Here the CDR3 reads CASSQTGGAGYTF. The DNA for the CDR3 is TGTGCCAGCAGCCAGACAGGGGGCGCCGGCTACACCTTC.

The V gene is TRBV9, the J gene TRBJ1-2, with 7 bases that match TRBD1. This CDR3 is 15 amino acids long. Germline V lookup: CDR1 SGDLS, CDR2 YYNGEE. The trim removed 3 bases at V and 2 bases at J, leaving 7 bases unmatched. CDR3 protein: CASSARDSSNYGYTF. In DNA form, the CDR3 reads TGTGCCAGCAGCGCCAGGGACAGCTCAAACTATGGCTACACCTTC.

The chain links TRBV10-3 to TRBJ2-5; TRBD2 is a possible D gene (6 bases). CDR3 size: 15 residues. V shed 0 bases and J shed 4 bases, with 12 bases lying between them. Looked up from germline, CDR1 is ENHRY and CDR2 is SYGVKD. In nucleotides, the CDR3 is TGTGCCATCAGTGAGTCGGAGCTAGCGAGAGAGACCCAGTACTTC. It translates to CAISESELARETQYF.

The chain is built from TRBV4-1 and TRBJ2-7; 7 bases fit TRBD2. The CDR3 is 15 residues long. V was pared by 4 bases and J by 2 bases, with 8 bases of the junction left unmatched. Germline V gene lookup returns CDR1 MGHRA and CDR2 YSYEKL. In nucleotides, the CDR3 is TGCGCCAGCAGCCGTACCGGGACTATTCCCTACGAGCAGTACTTC. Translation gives CASSRTGTIPYEQYF.

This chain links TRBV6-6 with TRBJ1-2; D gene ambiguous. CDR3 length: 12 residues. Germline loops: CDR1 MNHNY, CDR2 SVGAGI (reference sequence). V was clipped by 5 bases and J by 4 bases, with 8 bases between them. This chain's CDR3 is CASSPGVYGYTF. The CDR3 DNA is TGTGCCAGCAGTCCTGGAGTCTATGGCTACACCTTC.

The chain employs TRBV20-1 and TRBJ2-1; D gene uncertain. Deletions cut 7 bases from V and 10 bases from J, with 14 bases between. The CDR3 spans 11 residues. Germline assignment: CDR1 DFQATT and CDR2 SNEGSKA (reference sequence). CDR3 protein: CSVNRQAEQFF. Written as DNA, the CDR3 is TGCAGTGTAAATCGCCAAGCGGAGCAGTTCTTC.

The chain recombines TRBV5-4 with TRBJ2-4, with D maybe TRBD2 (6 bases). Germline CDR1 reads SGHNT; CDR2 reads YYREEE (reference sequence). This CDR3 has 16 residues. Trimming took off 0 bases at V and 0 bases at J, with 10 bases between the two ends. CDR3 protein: CASSLEGRGAKNIQYF. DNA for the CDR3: TGTGCCAGCAGCTTGGAGGGGCGGGGAGCCAAAAACATTCAGTACTTC.

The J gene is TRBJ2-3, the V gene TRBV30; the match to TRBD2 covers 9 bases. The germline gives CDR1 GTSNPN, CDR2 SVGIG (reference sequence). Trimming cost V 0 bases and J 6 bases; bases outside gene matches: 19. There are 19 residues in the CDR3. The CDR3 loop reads CAWSVSWGMAGGSSDTQYF. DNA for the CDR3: TGTGCCTGGAGTGTATCTTGGGGGATGGCGGGAGGGAGTTCGGATACGCAGTATTTT.

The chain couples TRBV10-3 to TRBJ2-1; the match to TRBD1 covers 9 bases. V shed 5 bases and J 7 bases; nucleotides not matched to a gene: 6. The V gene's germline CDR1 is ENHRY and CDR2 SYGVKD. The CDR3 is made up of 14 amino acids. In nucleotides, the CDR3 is TGTGCCATCAGTACCGGGACAGGGATAAATGAGCAGTTCTTC. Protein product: CAISTGTGINEQFF.

The CDR3 protein is CATSRETPRGKDADTQYF. The CDR3 DNA reads as TGTGCCACCAGCAGAGAGACCCCCAGGGGGAAGGACGCAGATACGCAGTATTTT. The V and J genes are TRBV15 and TRBJ2-3, with 7 bases matching TRBD1. The germline V gene has CDR1 LNHNV and CDR2 YYDKDF (reference sequence). V shed 0 bases, J shed 4 bases, and the junction held 13 bases outside the gene matches. The CDR3 length is 18 residues.